This T cell receptor (beta chain) emerged from a study of cytomegalovirus exposure and HLA in healthy donors. Findings and limits, study-wide: Despite most TCR sequences being rare, some public TCRs occurred in many donors.

Repertoires were generated with immunoSEQ multiplex PCR, while TCRdb's copy carries only in-frame clones and drops some. The table shows about 180,000 clones, with around 85% occurring only once. The donors were part of the approximately 120-subject validation cohort, which stood apart from the roughly 730-subject first cohort. Note on this clone: Its matching antigen is unknown.

Looked up from germline, CDR1 is MDHEN and CDR2 is SYDVKM. The ends were cut back, 4 bases at V and 0 bases at J, with 3 bases in the middle. The CDR3 consists of 12 residues. This clonotype was sampled from a man aged 18-30 years in good health and CMV-seropositive. The specimen sequenced was PBMCs. The chain joins TRBV28 to TRBJ1-1, with no clear D. The CDR3 bases are TGTGCCAGCAGTTCCATGAACACTGAAGCTTTCTTT. This encodes CASSSMNTEAFF.